The 24 T cell receptor beta chains listed next were all sequenced from one sample in a study of graft-versus-host responses after intestinal transplantation. Sequencing was performed with immunoSEQ multiplex PCR; in TCRdb, only in-frame clones are kept and a portion is missing. Of about 99,000 clones listed, roughly 92% were seen once; the top ten hold roughly 0.069%. The antigens these receptors bind are not known. Sequencing was performed on unstimulated CD8+ T cells sorted from spleen or lymph node cells, taken before transplant. The receptors here all came from a human donor who was the organ donor for an intestinal transplant.

This chain uses TRBV10-1 with TRBJ2-2; no reliable D call. Between the trimmed V and J ends, which lost 7 bases and 0 bases, there was a span of 3 bases. CDR3 size: 12 residues. From germline, CDR1 is WNHNN and CDR2 SYGVQD (reference sequence). The CDR3 DNA reads TGCGCCAGCACAGCGAACACCGGGGAGCTGTTTTTT. Translation gives CASTANTGELFF.

The count of this clone is one. The chain has TRBV5-1 and TRBJ1-1; the match to TRBD1 covers 9 bases. This CDR3 comprises 13 residues. CDR1 is SGHRS and CDR2 is YFSETQ in the germline V gene. Trimming took 5 bases from V and 3 from J; bases not matched to a gene: 2. CDR3 bases: TGCGCCAGCAGGGGACAGGGTGACACTGAAGCTTTCTTT. Translation: CASRGQGDTEAFF.

The rearrangement joins TRBV11-2 to TRBJ2-2, with TRBD1 matching 11 bases. The trim removed 4 bases at V and 7 bases at J, leaving 11 bases unmatched. There are 17 residues in the CDR3. Germline V lookup: CDR1 SGHAT, CDR2 FQNNGV. The CDR3 sequence: CASSSEPGQGEIGELFF. As DNA, the CDR3 is TGTGCCAGCAGCTCCGAGCCGGGACAGGGGGAAATCGGGGAGCTGTTTTTT.

This clone was seen just once. V is TRBV7-9 and J is TRBJ1-1; D gene ambiguous. Germline loops: CDR1 SEHNR, CDR2 FQNEAQ (reference sequence). Trimming cost V 4 bases and J 5 bases, with 8 bases left between them. The length of the CDR3 is 12 residues. CDR3 loop: CASSSTPTEAFF. DNA for the CDR3: TGTGCCAGCAGCTCTACCCCAACTGAAGCTTTCTTT.

The chain carries TRBV5-6 and TRBJ2-2, with TRBD2 as a possible D gene (6 bases). Germline-derived CDR1 and CDR2 are SGHDT and YYEEEE. With 4 bases removed from V and 7 bases from J, the gap between germline ends came to 8 bases. CDR3 length: 12 amino acids. The CDR3 here is CASSLGGGELFF. The CDR3 bases are TGTGCCAGCAGCCTGGGAGGCGGGGAGCTGTTTTTT.

The chain employs TRBV11-2 and TRBJ2-7; weak D call: TRBD1 (6 bases). Deletions cut 2 bases from V and 4 bases from J, with 21 bases between. CDR1 and CDR2 (germline): SGHAT, FQNNGV. The CDR3 runs 17 residues. The CDR3 DNA follows: TGTGCCAGCAGCTTATTGGAAACAGGGACGGGTACTTACGAGCAGTACTTC. Protein: CASSLLETGTGTYEQYF.

The chain uses TRBV28 and TRBJ1-3; TRBD1 agrees at 9 bases. The junction had 6 bases not matched to a gene; V was cut back by 6 bases and J by 0 bases. The CDR3 is 16 amino acids. The germline V gene has CDR1 MDHEN and CDR2 SYDVKM. The CDR3 here is CASRGQGTSSGNTIYF. Here the CDR3 DNA reads TGTGCCAGCAGGGGACAGGGCACCAGCTCTGGAAACACCATATATTTT.

CDR3 loop: CASSASGGSYNEQFF. Here the CDR3 DNA reads TGTGCCAGCAGTGCTAGCGGGGGATCCTACAATGAGCAGTTCTTC. The rearrangement uses TRBV2 and TRBJ2-1, with 10 bases that match TRBD2. CDR1 is SNHLY and CDR2 is FYNNEI in the germline V gene. V lost 4 bases, J lost 1 base, and 1 base stayed unmatched. CDR3 length: 15 residues.

The table lists this clone with a count of one. The CDR3 here is CASSFGTSTYEQYF. For the CDR3, the DNA is TGTGCCAGCAGTTTTGGGACTTCCACCTACGAGCAGTACTTC. This rearrangement joins TRBV27 to TRBJ2-5; tentatively, D is TRBD2 (6 bases). With the DNA end fitting TRBJ2-7 better, the J assignment may be wrong. CDR1 is MNHEY and CDR2 is SMNVEV in the germline V gene (reference sequence). The CDR3 consists of 14 residues.

The rearrangement links TRBV9 to TRBJ2-1; 7 positions agree with TRBD1. With V trimmed by 0 bases and J by 2 bases, 2 bases remained unmatched. The germline CDR1 and CDR2 sequences are SGDLS and YYNGEE. The CDR3 extends over 15 amino acids. DNA for the CDR3: TGTGCCAGCAGCGTAGAAGGGGGCCCCTACAATGAGCAGTTCTTC. Its translation is CASSVEGGPYNEQFF.

The rearrangement joins TRBV5-1 to TRBJ1-4; the D gene is possibly TRBD1 (5 bases). The CDR3 spans 17 residues. The germline CDR1 and CDR2 sequences are SGHRS and YFSETQ. V was clipped by 4 bases and J by 2 bases, with 18 bases between them. The CDR3 protein is CASSGTGGRTTNEKLFF. CDR3 DNA sequence: TGCGCCAGCAGCGGTACAGGTGGCCGGACCACTAATGAAAAACTGTTTTTT.

In this sample, this clone turned up once. The V call is TRBV10-3, the J call TRBJ2-3; D is undetermined. The CDR3 length is 12 residues. V shed 8 bases and J shed 2 bases, with 8 bases lying between them. CDR1 and CDR2 (germline): ENHRY, SYGVKD. The CDR3 reads CAISSDTDTQYF. The CDR3 DNA sequence: TGTGCCATCTCTAGTGACACAGATACGCAGTATTTT.

The chain links TRBV27 to TRBJ2-7; 10 bases match TRBD1. V was clipped by 5 bases and J by 4 bases; unmatched bases: 8. The CDR3 sequence is 15 residues long. Germline assignment: CDR1 MNHEY and CDR2 SMNVEV (reference sequence). CDR3 DNA: TGTGCCAGCAGTGTGGAAGGGACAGGGGTGTACGAGCAGTACTTC. Translated, it gives CASSVEGTGVYEQYF.

V is TRBV10-2 and J is TRBJ2-5; a possible D gene is TRBD2 (5 bases). The V gene's germline CDR1 is WSHSY and CDR2 SAAADI. The CDR3 runs to 11 residues. Trimming removed 10 bases at V and 7 bases at J, with 13 bases between. The CDR3 sequence is CATRLEGTQYF. The CDR3 DNA reads as TGCGCCACCAGGCTAGAGGGGACCCAGTACTTC.

This chain's CDR3 is CASSWFTALRSGELFF. DNA for the CDR3: TGTGCCAGCAGCTGGTTTACAGCCCTACGGTCCGGGGAGCTGTTTTTT. This chain links TRBV7-6 with TRBJ2-2, with no clear D. Trimming removed 4 bases from V and 6 bases from J, with 18 bases in between. The CDR3 length is 16 residues. The germline CDR1 and CDR2 sequences are SGHVS and FNYEAQ.

This chain connects TRBV4-1 to TRBJ2-5, with 12 bases fitting TRBD1. This CDR3 is built from 18 residues. V dropped 2 bases and J dropped 1; count of bases not matched to a gene: 8. The germline CDR1 and CDR2 sequences are MGHRA and YSYEKL. CDR3: CASSQSRDRGHRQETQYF. The CDR3 DNA reads as TGCGCCAGCAGCCAAAGCCGGGACAGGGGGCACCGCCAAGAGACCCAGTACTTC.

The chain links TRBV10-2 to TRBJ2-7, with D possibly being TRBD1 (5 bases). Germline-derived CDR1 and CDR2 are WSHSY and SAAADI. CDR3 size: 13 residues. With 9 bases removed from V and 0 bases from J, the gap between germline ends came to 12 bases. The CDR3 here is CASGHSPSYEQYF. In DNA, the CDR3 is TGCGCCAGTGGACACAGTCCCTCCTACGAGCAGTACTTC.

The chain is built from TRBV19 and TRBJ2-7; 12 bases fit TRBD1. Germline CDR1 is LNHDA and CDR2 is SQIVND (reference sequence). The CDR3 has 14 residues. The junction had 6 bases not matched to a gene; V was cut back by 8 bases and J by 4 bases. In DNA, the CDR3 is TGTGCCAGTGAATCGGGACAGGGGGCTTACGAGCAGTACTTC. Translated, it gives CASESGQGAYEQYF.

This clone was recorded once. The chain joins TRBV27 to TRBJ2-6, with TRBD1 identical over 7 bases. J was trimmed by 0 bases and V by 8 bases; bases with no gene match: 10. The CDR3 runs to 17 residues. Germline CDR1 MNHEY, CDR2 SMNVEV (reference sequence). The CDR3 region has the DNA TGTGCCAGCGGAACAGGGGCTCCCCTCTCTGGGGCCAACGTCCTGACTTTC. Translation gives CASGTGAPLSGANVLTF.

This clone appeared once. The chain carries TRBV28 and TRBJ2-5, with D possibly TRBD2 on 5 matching bases. The DNA end is a closer match to TRBJ2-7, so the J assignment may be wrong. This CDR3 is 13 amino acids long. The germline V gene encodes CDR1 MDHEN and CDR2 SYDVKM. The CDR3 DNA reads TGTGCCAGCAGTTTAGGGAGCTCCTACGAGCAGTACTTC. Encoded protein: CASSLGSSYEQYF.

Remarks on this clone: The sample holds other DNA sequences that translate to the same CDR3. The V call is TRBV9, the J call TRBJ1-2, with D tentatively TRBD1 (5 bases). The CDR3 spans 12 residues. Looked up from germline, CDR1 is SGDLS and CDR2 is YYNGEE. With 1 base removed from V and 6 bases from J, the gap between germline ends came to 7 bases. CDR3 protein: CASSVSGNGYTF. Written as DNA, the CDR3 is TGTGCCAGCAGCGTATCAGGGAATGGCTACACCTTC.

The chain has TRBV7-9 and TRBJ2-7; a weak D match, TRBD1 (6 bases). V gave up 3 bases and J gave up 5 bases, with 11 bases separating them. This CDR3 is built from 13 residues. Germline V gene sequence: CDR1 SEHNR, CDR2 FQNEAQ (reference sequence). The CDR3 DNA is TGTGCCAGCAGCTTGACTGGGGGCGACGAGCAGTACTTC. This translates into CASSLTGGDEQYF.

The gene calls are TRBV4-1 and TRBJ2-1; TRBD1 might be the D (6 bases). The CDR3 contains 16 residues. Trimming left V 0 bases short and J 6 bases short, with 15 bases between. Germline CDR1 and CDR2: MGHRA and YSYEKL. CDR3 protein: CASSQETGNWGNEQFF. The CDR3 DNA sequence: TGCGCCAGCAGCCAAGAGACAGGCAATTGGGGCAATGAGCAGTTCTTC.

The chain carries TRBV5-1 and TRBJ2-7; D is perhaps TRBD1 (7 bases). V lost 5 bases and J 0 bases, leaving 15 bases between the germline ends. CDR3 length: 15 amino acids. The germline V gene has CDR1 SGHRS and CDR2 YFSETQ. This chain's CDR3 is CASSSRDSNSYEQYF. In DNA form, the CDR3 reads TGCGCCAGCAGTTCGCGGGACAGCAACTCCTACGAGCAGTACTTC.